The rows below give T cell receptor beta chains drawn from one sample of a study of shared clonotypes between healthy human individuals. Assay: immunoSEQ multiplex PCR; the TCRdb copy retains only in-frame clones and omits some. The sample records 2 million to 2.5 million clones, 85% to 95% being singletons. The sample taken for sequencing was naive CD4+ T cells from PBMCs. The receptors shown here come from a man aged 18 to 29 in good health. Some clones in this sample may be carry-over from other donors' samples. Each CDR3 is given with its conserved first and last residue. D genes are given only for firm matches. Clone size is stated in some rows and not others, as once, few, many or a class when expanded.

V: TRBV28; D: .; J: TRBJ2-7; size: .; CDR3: CASSLQEVGAHEQYF; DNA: TGTGCCAGCAGTTTACAGGAGGTGGGGGCGCACGAGCAGTACTTC
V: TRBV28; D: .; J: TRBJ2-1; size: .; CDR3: CASSSRTAYNEQFF; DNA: TGTGCCAGCAGTTCCCGGACAGCCTACAATGAGCAGTTCTTC
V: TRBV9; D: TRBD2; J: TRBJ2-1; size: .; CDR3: CASSLRSGRGDEQFF; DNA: TGTGCCAGCAGCCTCAGGAGCGGGAGGGGCGATGAGCAGTTCTTC
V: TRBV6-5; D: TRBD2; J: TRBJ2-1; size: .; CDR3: CASSSRLAGAFNEQFF; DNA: TGTGCCAGCAGTTCCCGACTAGCGGGAGCTTTCAATGAGCAGTTCTTC
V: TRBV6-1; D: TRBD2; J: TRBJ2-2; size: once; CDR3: CASSEILVAGDTGELFF; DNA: TGTGCCAGCAGTGAAATTCTGGTGGCGGGAGACACCGGGGAGCTGTTTTTT
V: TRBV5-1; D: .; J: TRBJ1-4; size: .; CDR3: CASSLYGAKEKLFF; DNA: TGCGCCAGCAGCTTGTACGGGGCAAAGGAAAAACTGTTTTTT
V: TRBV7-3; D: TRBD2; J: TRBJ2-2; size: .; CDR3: CASSLAPGLASGGELFF; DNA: TGTGCCAGCAGCTTAGCCCCTGGACTAGCGTCGGGGGGGGAGCTGTTTTTT
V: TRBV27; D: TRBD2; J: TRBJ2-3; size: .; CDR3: CASSSPEAGGKDTQYF; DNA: TGTGCCAGCAGTTCCCCTGAAGCGGGAGGGAAAGATACGCAGTATTTT
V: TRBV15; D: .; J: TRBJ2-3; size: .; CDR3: CATTGRNTDTQYF; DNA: TGTGCCACCACCGGGCGGAACACAGATACGCAGTATTTT
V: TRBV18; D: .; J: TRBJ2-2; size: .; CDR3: CASSPPGRGNTGELFF; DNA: TGTGCCAGCTCACCACCGGGACGGGGTAACACCGGGGAGCTGTTTTTT
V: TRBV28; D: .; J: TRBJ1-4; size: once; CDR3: CASRGDNEKLFF; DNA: TGTGCCAGCAGGGGGGATAATGAAAAACTGTTTTTT
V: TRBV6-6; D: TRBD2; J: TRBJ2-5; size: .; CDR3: CASSYPVGGEGETQYF; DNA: TGTGCCAGCAGTTACCCGGTTGGAGGGGAGGGAGAGACCCAGTACTTC
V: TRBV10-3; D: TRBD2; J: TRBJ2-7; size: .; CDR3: CAISEVVAGLYEQYF; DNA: TGTGCCATCAGTGAGGTAGTAGCGGGCCTCTACGAGCAGTACTTC
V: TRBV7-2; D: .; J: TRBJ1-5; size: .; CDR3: CASSLSPQQPQHF; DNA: TGTGCCAGCAGCTTATCACCGCAGCAGCCCCAGCATTTT
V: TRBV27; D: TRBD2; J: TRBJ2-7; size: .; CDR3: CASTRASGRFNEQYF; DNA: TGTGCCAGCACAAGAGCTAGCGGGAGATTCAACGAGCAGTACTTC
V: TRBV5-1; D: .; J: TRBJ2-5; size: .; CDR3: CASSTGYQETQYF; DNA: TGCGCCAGCAGCACAGGGTACCAAGAGACCCAGTACTTC
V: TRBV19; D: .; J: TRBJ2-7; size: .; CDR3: CASSIADGPYEQYF; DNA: TGTGCCAGTAGTATAGCGGACGGACCTTACGAGCAGTACTTC